This entry concerns a single TCR beta chain. Its antigen is as yet unknown. This sample stems from a study of shared clonotypes between healthy human individuals. In the study overall: The donor group consisted of two women and a few men, aged 18 to 49.

The study ran the assay at deep level. The table came from immunoSEQ multiplex PCR; TCRdb's copy has only in-frame clones and leaves some out. The sample lists roughly 2.1 million clones, 90% to 95% seen once, with approximately 1.7% in the top ten. Findings and limits, study-wide: Across subsets, estimated richness was generally greater for naive than for memory populations.

It was CD45RO-negative cells, positively selected for CCR7, that made up naive CD8 cells, with terminally differentiated effector memory CD45RA+ cells excluded. Healthy adults negative for HIV, lacking recent acute infections or vaccinations, served as donors. The receptor's source is a man younger than 30 in good health. Some clones in this sample may be carry-over from other donors' samples. Sequenced input: naive CD8+ T cells from PBMCs.

The DNA of the CDR3 is TGTGCCTGGAGTTACCCCAGGGAGGCCTACGAGCAGTACTTC. It codes for CAWSYPREAYEQYF. The rearrangement uses TRBV30 and TRBJ2-7; tentatively, D is TRBD2 (6 bases). Trimming stripped 2 bases from V and 2 bases from J, with 13 bases between. The CDR3 loop spans 14 amino acids. Looked up from germline, CDR1 is GTSNPN and CDR2 is SVGIG (reference sequence). Together with reference TRBV30 and TRBJ2-7, the CDR3 gives the full variable domain: SQTIHQWPATLVQPVGSPLSLECTVEGTSNPNLYWYRQAAGRGLQLLFYSVGIGQISSEVPQNLSASRPQDRQFILSSKKLLLSDSGFYLCAWSYPREAYEQYFGPGTRLTVT.